Reported below is one T cell receptor (beta chain). The CDR3 totals 18 residues. The V gene end was trimmed by 0 bases and the J gene end by 5 bases; junction bases not matched to a gene: 11. CDR1 and CDR2 from the germline V gene are SEHNR and FQNEAQ (reference sequence). This sample is part of a study of shared clonotypes between healthy human individuals. Naive CD8 isolation took CD45RO-negative cells positively selected for CCR7 and excluded terminally differentiated effector memory CD45RA+ cells. Repertoires were generated with immunoSEQ multiplex PCR, while TCRdb's copy carries only in-frame clones and drops some. In the table there are just over 2,000,000 clones, less than 95% of which are singletons.

Sequencing used naive CD8+ T cells sorted from blood. This clonotype was sampled from a man in his late teens or twenties in good health. The chain recombines TRBV7-9 with TRBJ2-1; TRBD2 aligns across 9 bases. The chain's CDR3 is CASSLAGPGTSSHNEQFF. The CDR3 DNA reads as TGTGCCAGCAGCTTAGCCGGCCCCGGGACTAGCTCACACAATGAGCAGTTCTTC.